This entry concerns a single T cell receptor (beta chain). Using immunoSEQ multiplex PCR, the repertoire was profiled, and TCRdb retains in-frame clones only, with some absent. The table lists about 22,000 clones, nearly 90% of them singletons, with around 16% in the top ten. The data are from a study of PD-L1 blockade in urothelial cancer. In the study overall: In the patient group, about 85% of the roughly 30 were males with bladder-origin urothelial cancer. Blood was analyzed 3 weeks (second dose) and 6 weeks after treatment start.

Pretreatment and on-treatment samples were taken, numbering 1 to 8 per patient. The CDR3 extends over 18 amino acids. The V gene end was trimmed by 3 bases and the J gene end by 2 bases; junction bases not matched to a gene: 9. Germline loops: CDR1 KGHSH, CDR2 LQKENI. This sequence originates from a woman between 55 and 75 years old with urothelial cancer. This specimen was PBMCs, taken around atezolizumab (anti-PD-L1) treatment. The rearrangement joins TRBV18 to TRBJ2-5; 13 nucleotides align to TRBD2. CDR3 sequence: CASSPGTSGNLLQETQYF. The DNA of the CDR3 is TGTGCCAGCTCACCCGGGACTAGCGGGAACCTCCTACAAGAGACCCAGTACTTC.